Listed below are T cell receptor beta chains from one sample, sequenced in a study of T cells expressing NK-cell markers. TCRdb re-called the 5' RACE reads, yielding one record per CDR3 amino acid sequence without DNA. The sample totals 250,000 to 300,000 distinct CDR3 sequences; its top ten clones hold around 4%. The material sequenced was blood T cells: a sorted CD56 or NKG2C T cell subset, CD4+ or CD8+ T cells, or bulk PBMC T cells (not recorded which). These receptors were taken from a woman between 18 and 75 years old in good health. CDR3s include the opening cysteine and the closing phenylalanine or tryptophan.

j_call,v_call,cdr3_aa
TRBJ1-6,TRBV7-2,CASRRQGSPLHF
TRBJ1-6,TRBV9,CASSPPPPESSYNSPLHF
TRBJ2-3,TRBV20-1,CSATGRDRFTDTQYF
TRBJ1-2,TRBV29-1,CSVKTGAGEGYTF
TRBJ1-3,TRBV27,CASSFARGGNTIYF
TRBJ1-2,TRBV10-2,CASSDTYGYTF
TRBJ2-3,TRBV29-1,CSESRGITDTQYF
TRBJ2-3,TRBV6-5,CASSYSGGYTDTQYF
TRBJ2-1,TRBV27,CASKTPARNRVDYNEQFF
TRBJ2-3,TRBV5-1,CASSLLSGRDTQYF
TRBJ2-1,TRBV27,CASPRSQHSYNEQFF
TRBJ1-3,TRBV28,CASLGQDLSGNTIYF
TRBJ1-1,TRBV2,CAGAGGMNTEAFF
TRBJ2-6,TRBV7-3,CASSLDRGPGANVLTF
TRBJ1-6,TRBV10-3,CAAGTNNSPLHF
TRBJ2-1,TRBV20-1,CSASSAAGKSNEQFF
TRBJ1-5,TRBV28,CASSLPPRVRSNQPQHF
TRBJ2-2,TRBV9,CASNRPTGELFF
TRBJ2-1,TRBV5-1,CASSLVVGQYNEQFF
TRBJ1-3,TRBV29-1,CSVERISGNTIYF
TRBJ1-6,TRBV7-2,CASSLQYNSPLHF
TRBJ1-4,TRBV20-1,CSARETEEKLFF
TRBJ2-6,TRBV7-6,CASSLGAGGAGGANVLTF
TRBJ1-1,TRBV7-9,CASSLGRTGGTEAFF
TRBJ2-1,TRBV27,CASIGGGNEQFF
TRBJ2-3,TRBV6-6,CAIGQVADTQYF
TRBJ2-7,TRBV29-1,CSVEGRGYEQYF
TRBJ2-2,TRBV11-2,CASSTGTSIVINPGELFF
TRBJ2-5,TRBV20-1,CSARGGDLGTQYF
TRBJ2-3,TRBV7-8,CASSLVRGKDTQYF
TRBJ2-1,TRBV12-3/TRBV12-4,CASSDQGAEGEQFF
TRBJ1-4,TRBV6-5,CASSSRDRDEKLFF
TRBJ2-5,TRBV7-2,CASSPPRRGGGETQYF
TRBJ2-5,TRBV12-3/TRBV12-4,CASSGGARETQYF
TRBJ2-4,TRBV7-8,CASSLEGTKAKNIQYF
TRBJ2-2,TRBV9,CASSVVQTRGAGELFF
TRBJ2-1,TRBV27,CASSSRRPLYNEQFF
TRBJ2-7,TRBV5-1,CASSLGTGYSYEQYF